Presented here are 27 T cell receptor beta chains from one specimen sequenced in a study of T cells in Graves' hyperthyroidism and ophthalmopathy. It was RNA transcripts that yielded the amplified TCR beta CDR3 regions. The HTBI primer set drove a first-round RT-PCR of the TCR CDR3. TCRdb analysed the multiplex PCR reads with MiXCR anew, one entry per CDR3 protein. The table has around 500,000 distinct CDR3 sequences, 14% seen once; the top ten hold about 15%. The sequencing sample was made of blood. Receptors originate from a woman aged 40-49 years with Graves' hyperthyroidism.

The genes are TRBV19 and TRBJ1-5; a possible D gene is TRBD1 (5 bases). The germline gives CDR1 LNHDA, CDR2 SQIVND (reference sequence). V dropped 11 bases and J dropped 5 bases, with 16 bases sitting between them. The CDR3 has 13 residues. CDR3 amino acids: CAVGGGMDQPQHF. In DNA, the CDR3 is TGTGCCGTCGGGGGAGGCATGGATCAGCCCCAGCATTTT.

The rearrangement uses TRBV20-1 and TRBJ2-3; perhaps TRBD1 as D (6 bases). The CDR3 length is 14 residues. The germline V and J ends were trimmed by 4 bases and 5 bases, with 16 bases remaining between them. CDR1 and CDR2 (germline): DFQATT, SNEGSKA (reference sequence). CDR3 DNA sequence: TGCAGTGCTACCCTCGTGGGGGCAGAAGATACGCAGTATTTT. It codes for CSATLVGAEDTQYF.

This clonotype was seen more than once but under ten times. J is TRBJ2-3 and V is TRBV4-1, with TRBD1 as a possible D gene (6 bases). V was shortened by 2 bases and J by 1 base, with 13 bases between the two germline ends. The CDR3 consists of 16 residues. The V gene's germline CDR1 is MGHRA and CDR2 YSYEKL. The CDR3 loop is CASSQPPGQRTDTQYF. The CDR3 DNA follows: TGCGCCAGCAGCCAACCGCCGGGACAACGCACAGATACGCAGTATTTT.

This clonotype has ten or more counts. The rearrangement joins TRBV3-1 to TRBJ1-1; the D gene is possibly TRBD1 (6 bases). In germline, CDR1 is LGHDT, CDR2 YNNKEL (reference sequence). The germline V and J ends were trimmed by 4 bases and 4 bases, with 10 bases remaining between them. There are 13 residues in the CDR3. In DNA, the CDR3 is TGTGCCAGCAGCCCCGGGGGGGCCACTGAAGCTTTCTTT. Residues: CASSPGGATEAFF.

The table lists this clonotype with a few counts. The chain carries TRBV5-1 and TRBJ2-3; D unclear. In germline, CDR1 is SGHRS, CDR2 YFSETQ. This CDR3 comprises 13 residues. Trimming took off 4 bases at V and 6 bases at J, with 12 bases between the two ends. The CDR3 region has the DNA TGCGCCAGCAGCGCCCTCAAGTCGGATACGCAGTATTTT. Residues: CASSALKSDTQYF.

In its sample, this clonotype was seen many times. The CDR3 DNA reads as TGTGCCAGCAGTGAAGATTCCGGGACAGCTATACTCTACGAGCAGTACTTC. This encodes CASSEDSGTAILYEQYF. The chain recombines TRBV2 with TRBJ2-7, with TRBD1 matching 7 bases. Per germline, CDR1 SNHLY and CDR2 FYNNEI. The CDR3 covers 17 residues. V dropped 1 base and J dropped 3; count of bases not matched to a gene: 12.

This clonotype was found many times. This chain uses TRBV20-1 with TRBJ1-1, with TRBD1 matching 8 bases. The CDR3 is 13 residues long. Germline lookup yields CDR1 DFQATT and CDR2 SNEGSKA (reference sequence). J was trimmed by 5 bases and V by 6 bases; bases with no gene match: 8. DNA for the CDR3: TGCAGTGCCACAGGGGGAGGTCGAACTGAAGCTTTCTTT. It specifies CSATGGGRTEAFF.

This clonotype was seen at least ten times. V gene TRBV15 combines with J gene TRBJ1-5, with 9 bases that match TRBD1. The V segment lost 0 bases and the J segment 2 bases; nucleotides outside the gene matches: 8. Germline CDR1 is LNHNV and CDR2 is YYDKDF (reference sequence). This CDR3 spans 18 amino acids. CDR3 amino acids: CATSRDPSRTGGNQPQHF. The DNA of the CDR3 is TGTGCCACCAGCAGAGACCCTTCTAGGACAGGGGGCAATCAGCCCCAGCATTTT.

Many counts were recorded for this clonotype. This rearrangement joins TRBV11-3 to TRBJ2-1, with D unclear. There are 14 residues in the CDR3. The germline V gene encodes CDR1 SGHNT and CDR2 YENEEA. V was cut by 2 bases and J by 9 bases, with 14 bases left in between. CDR3 region: CASSLQLELSEQFF. Written as DNA, the CDR3 is TGTGCCAGCAGCTTACAGCTAGAGCTGAGTGAGCAGTTCTTC.

This clonotype was counted ten times or more. The rearrangement uses TRBV5-1 and TRBJ2-1, with 10 bases fitting TRBD1. CDR3 length: 15 amino acids. From germline, CDR1 is SGHRS and CDR2 YFSETQ. V shed 4 bases, J shed 1 base, and the junction held 2 bases outside the gene matches. The CDR3 sequence: CASSPGQGSYNEQFF. CDR3 DNA sequence: TGCGCCAGCAGCCCGGGACAGGGGTCCTACAATGAGCAGTTCTTC.

This chain uses TRBV19 with TRBJ1-5; D uncertain. The ends were cut back, 4 bases at V and 0 bases at J, with 10 bases in the middle. The germline CDR1 and CDR2 sequences are LNHDA and SQIVND (reference sequence). The CDR3 runs 15 residues. The CDR3 loop reads CASSRLLNSNQPQHF. In DNA, the CDR3 is TGTGCCAGTAGTAGGTTACTAAATAGCAATCAGCCCCAGCATTTT.

This clonotype showed up just a few times. This CDR3 is CASTDSTSGNTIYF. The CDR3 DNA reads as TGTGCCAGTACTGACAGTACCTCTGGAAACACCATATATTTT. The chain joins TRBV25-1 to TRBJ1-3; D possibly corresponds to TRBD1 (5 bases). The germline V gene encodes CDR1 MGHDK and CDR2 SYGVNS. The V end lost 9 bases, the J end lost 0 bases, and 12 bases lay between the germline ends. This CDR3 region has 14 residues.

In this sample, this clonotype turned up many times. This chain joins TRBV5-1 and TRBJ1-6; D is possibly TRBD1 (6 bases). Trimming removed 4 bases from V and 8 bases from J, with 13 bases in between. Germline V gene data show CDR1 as SGHRS and CDR2 as YFSETQ. This CDR3 comprises 14 residues. The CDR3 DNA follows: TGCGCCAGCAGCCTTGACAGGAAAGATTCACCCCTCCACTTT. Its protein is CASSLDRKDSPLHF.

This clonotype was counted ten times or more. This chain uses TRBV19 with TRBJ2-7, with TRBD2 identical over 13 bases. The ends lost 6 bases at V and 7 bases at J; junction bases unmatched: 3. CDR1 and CDR2 (germline): LNHDA, SQIVND (reference sequence). The CDR3 consists of 13 residues. CDR3 nucleotides: TGTGCCAGTAGGGGGACTAGCGGGACGGAGCAGTACTTC. Translating gives CASRGTSGTEQYF.

Many counts were recorded for this clonotype. V is TRBV30 and J is TRBJ1-4, with a weak D call TRBD1 (5 bases). The CDR3 runs to 15 residues. Germline CDR1 and CDR2: GTSNPN and SVGIG (reference sequence). With 4 bases removed from V and 3 bases from J, the gap between germline ends came to 15 bases. CDR3 bases: TGTGCCTGGAAGGGACTCGGAACGGCTAATGAAAAACTGTTTTTT. Translation: CAWKGLGTANEKLFF.

The J gene is TRBJ2-5, the V gene TRBV30, with D perhaps given as TRBD1 or TRBD2 (5 bases each). Per germline, CDR1 GTSNPN and CDR2 SVGIG (reference sequence). The CDR3 totals 14 residues. Trimming left V 2 bases short and J 3 bases short, with 13 bases between. CDR3 in amino acids: CAWSMRDGKETQYF. The CDR3 nucleotides read TGTGCCTGGAGTATGAGGGACGGCAAAGAGACCCAGTACTTC.

The chain couples TRBV9 to TRBJ2-1; 9 positions match TRBD2. Losses at the gene ends were 0 bases for V and 7 bases for J; bases not matched to a gene: 5. The CDR3 sequence is 15 residues long. The germline V gene encodes CDR1 SGDLS and CDR2 YYNGEE. Written as DNA, the CDR3 is TGTGCCAGCAGCGTAGTCGCGGGAGGGCCTAATGAGCAGTTCTTC. Translated, it gives CASSVVAGGPNEQFF.

This clonotype was seen a few times. A much larger clone lies a single base off, so this may be a read error. J is TRBJ2-7 and V is TRBV5-1; D may be TRBD1 (5 bases). CDR3 length: 16 residues. The germline gives CDR1 SGHRS, CDR2 YFSETQ. DNA for the CDR3: TGCGCCAACAGCTTGGATTTTTCAGGGTCTAACTACGAGCAGTACTTC. This sequence encodes CANSLDFSGSNYEQYF. Variable domain in full (rest from reference TRBV5-1 and TRBJ2-7): KAGVTQTPRYLIKTRGQQVTLSCSPISGHRSVSWYQQTPGQGLQFLFEYFSETQRNKGNFPGRFSGRQFSNSRSEMNVSTLELGDSALYLCANSLDFSGSNYEQYFGPGTRLTVT.

The chain couples TRBV15 to TRBJ2-2, with no clear D. Germline CDR1 LNHNV, CDR2 YYDKDF (reference sequence). The CDR3 totals 15 residues. The V end was cut by 0 bases, the J end by 1 base, with 6 bases between. CDR3 residues: CATSRDLMNTGELFF. CDR3 in DNA: TGTGCCACCAGCAGAGACCTAATGAACACCGGGGAGCTGTTTTTT.

This sequence joins TRBV13 and TRBJ2-6, with 8 nucleotides matching TRBD2. This CDR3 is 16 amino acids long. V lost 7 bases, J lost 4 bases, and 9 bases stayed unmatched. From germline, CDR1 is PRHDT and CDR2 FYEKMQ (reference sequence). The DNA of the CDR3 is TGTGCCAGCACCAGCGAGCGGGAGACCGGGGCCAACGTCCTGACTTTC. Amino acid sequence: CASTSERETGANVLTF.

This clonotype came up many times. The genes are TRBV12-3 or TRBV12-4 and TRBJ2-5, with D possibly matching TRBD1 (6 bases). The CDR3 covers 13 residues. Deletions cut 6 bases from V and 1 base from J, with 9 bases between. CDR3 nucleotides: TGTGCCAGCAGGAGGGGGACCCAAGAGACCCAGTACTTC. It codes for CASRRGTQETQYF.

This rearrangement joins TRBV28 to TRBJ1-4, with no clear D. V was shortened by 4 bases and J by 8 bases, with 5 bases between the two germline ends. CDR3 length: 11 residues. The germline V gene has CDR1 MDHEN and CDR2 SYDVKM. The CDR3, as DNA: TGTGCCAGCAGTTACAGAGAAAAACTGTTTTTT. Translation: CASSYREKLFF.

This clonotype has ten or more counts. J is TRBJ2-2 and V is TRBV18; a weak D match, TRBD1 (5 bases). CDR1 KGHSH and CDR2 LQKENI come from the germline V gene. The ends were cut back, 6 bases at V and 6 bases at J, with 8 bases in the middle. This CDR3 region has 12 residues. The CDR3 loop is CASSYRSGELFF. The DNA of the CDR3 is TGTGCCAGCTCCTACAGGTCCGGGGAGCTGTTTTTT. The variable domain in full, with the rest retrieved from reference TRBV18 and TRBJ2-2, is NAGVMQNPRHLVRRRGQEARLRCSPMKGHSHVYWYRQLPEEGLKFMVYLQKENIIDESGMPKERFSAEFPKEGPSILRIQQVVRGDSAAYFCASSYRSGELFFGEGSRLTVL.

This clonotype was counted ten times or more. The V and J genes are TRBV13 and TRBJ2-1; TRBD2 agrees at 10 bases. V shed 6 bases and J 4 bases; nucleotides not matched to a gene: 3. Germline loops: CDR1 PRHDT, CDR2 FYEKMQ (reference sequence). The CDR3 sequence is 14 residues long. This CDR3 is CASRTLAGYNEQFF. The CDR3 DNA sequence: TGTGCCAGCAGGACACTAGCGGGATACAATGAGCAGTTCTTC.

This clonotype appeared a few times. The chain uses TRBV5-1 and TRBJ2-6; TRBD2 matches 7 bases. V dropped 4 bases and J dropped 3; count of bases not matched to a gene: 7. Germline V gives CDR1 SGHRS, CDR2 YFSETQ. CDR3 length equals 16 residues. The CDR3 reads CASSPSGGRGANVLTF. CDR3 in DNA: TGCGCCAGCAGCCCCTCGGGGGGTCGTGGGGCCAACGTCCTGACTTTC.

The J gene is TRBJ1-2, the V gene TRBV24-1, with no clear D. Germline CDR1 is KGHDR and CDR2 is SFDVKD. The CDR3 is 14 residues long. V was trimmed by 0 bases and J by 2 bases, leaving 6 bases between them. The CDR3, as DNA: TGTGCCACCAGTGATTTGAACAGCAACTATGGCTACACCTTC. Amino acid sequence: CATSDLNSNYGYTF.

This clonotype showed up just a few times. The J gene is TRBJ2-2, the V gene TRBV28, with D unresolved. There are 15 residues in the CDR3. CDR1 MDHEN and CDR2 SYDVKM come from the germline V gene. With 1 base removed from V and 0 bases from J, the gap between germline ends came to 6 bases. The CDR3 spells CASSLLRTNTGELFF. The CDR3 nucleotides are TGTGCCAGCAGTTTATTACGGACGAACACCGGGGAGCTGTTTTTT.